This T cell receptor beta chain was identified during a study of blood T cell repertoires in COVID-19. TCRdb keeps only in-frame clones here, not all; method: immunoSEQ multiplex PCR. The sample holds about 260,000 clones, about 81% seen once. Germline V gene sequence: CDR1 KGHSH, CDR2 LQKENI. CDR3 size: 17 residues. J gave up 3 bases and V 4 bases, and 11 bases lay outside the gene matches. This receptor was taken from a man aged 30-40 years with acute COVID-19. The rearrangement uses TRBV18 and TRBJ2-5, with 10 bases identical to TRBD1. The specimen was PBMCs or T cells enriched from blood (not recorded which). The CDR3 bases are TGTGCCAGCTCACGGACCGGGACAGGGGCGCTAGAAGAGACCCAGTACTTC. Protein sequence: CASSRTGTGALEETQYF.